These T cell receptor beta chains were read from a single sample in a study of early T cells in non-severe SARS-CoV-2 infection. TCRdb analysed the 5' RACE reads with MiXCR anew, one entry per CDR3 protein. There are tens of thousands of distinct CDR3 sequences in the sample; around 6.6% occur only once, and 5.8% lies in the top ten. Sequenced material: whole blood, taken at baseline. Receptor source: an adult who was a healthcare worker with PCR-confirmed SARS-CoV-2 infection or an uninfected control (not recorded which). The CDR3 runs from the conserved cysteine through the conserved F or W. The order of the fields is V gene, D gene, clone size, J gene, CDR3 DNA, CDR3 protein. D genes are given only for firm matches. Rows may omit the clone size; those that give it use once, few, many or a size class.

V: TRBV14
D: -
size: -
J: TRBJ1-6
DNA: TGTGCCAGCAGCCATGCCGTTTATAATTCACCCCTCCACTTT
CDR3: CASSHAVYNSPLHF

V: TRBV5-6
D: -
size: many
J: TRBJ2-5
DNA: TGTGCCAGCAGCTTGGGGAGGGCAGAGACCCAGTACTTC
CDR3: CASSLGRAETQYF

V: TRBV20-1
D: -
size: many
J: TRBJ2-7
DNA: TGCAGTGCTAGAGAGGGCAGCTCCTACGAGCAGTACTTC
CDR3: CSAREGSSYEQYF

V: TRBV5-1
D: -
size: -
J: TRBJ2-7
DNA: TGCGCCAGCAGCCCTCCTTATGCGGCTTACGAGCAGTACTTC
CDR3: CASSPPYAAYEQYF

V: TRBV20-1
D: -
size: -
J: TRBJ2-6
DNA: TGCAGTGCCCTCAGGTCTGGGGCCAACGTCCTGACTTTC
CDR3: CSALRSGANVLTF

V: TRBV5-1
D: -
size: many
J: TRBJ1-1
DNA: TGCGCCAGCAGCTTGTCGGACACCACTGAAGCTTTCTTT
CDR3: CASSLSDTTEAFF

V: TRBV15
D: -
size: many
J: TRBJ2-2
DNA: TGTGCCACCAGCAGGGCGAGGACGTCGACCGGGGAGCTGTTTTTT
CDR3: CATSRARTSTGELFF

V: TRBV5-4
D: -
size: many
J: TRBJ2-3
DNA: TGTGCCAGCCACATCCGGGCAGATACGCAGTATTTT
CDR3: CASHIRADTQYF

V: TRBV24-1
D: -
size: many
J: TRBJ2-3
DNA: TGTGCCACCAGTGATCCCAGCGGGTACGGCGATACGCAGTATTTT
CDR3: CATSDPSGYGDTQYF

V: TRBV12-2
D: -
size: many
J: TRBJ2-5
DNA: TGTGCAAGTCGCCGGAGCGGGGAGACCCAGTACTTC
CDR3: CASRRSGETQYF

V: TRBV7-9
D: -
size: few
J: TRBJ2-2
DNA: TGTGCCAGCAGCTTACTGTGGGGAGCTCCCGGGGAGCTGTTTTTT
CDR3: CASSLLWGAPGELFF

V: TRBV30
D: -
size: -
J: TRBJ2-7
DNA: TGTGCCTGGAGTGCCTCCTACGAGCAGTACTTC
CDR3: CAWSASYEQYF

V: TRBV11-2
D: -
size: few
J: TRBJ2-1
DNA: TGTGCCAGCAGCTTAAGCGGACGGAGAACGTTTTTAAATGAGCAGTTCTTC
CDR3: CASSLSGRRTFLNEQFF

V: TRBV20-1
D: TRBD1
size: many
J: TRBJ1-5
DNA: TGCAGTGCTAAGGCGACAGGGCCGCATCAGCCCCAGCATTTT
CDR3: CSAKATGPHQPQHF

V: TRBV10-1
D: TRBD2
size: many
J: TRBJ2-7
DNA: TGCGCCAGCAAGGGAGGGAACGGATACGAGCAGTACTTC
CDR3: CASKGGNGYEQYF

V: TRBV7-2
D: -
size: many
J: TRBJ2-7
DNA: TGTGCCAGCAGCTTAGTACTTGGCTCCCGCGAGCAGTACTTC
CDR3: CASSLVLGSREQYF

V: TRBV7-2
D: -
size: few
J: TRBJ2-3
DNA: TGTGCCAGCAGCTTCCTCGCAGATACGCAGTATTTT
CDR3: CASSFLADTQYF

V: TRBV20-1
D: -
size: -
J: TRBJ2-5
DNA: TGCAGTGCTATGACAGAGCAAGAGACCCAGTACTTC
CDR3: CSAMTEQETQYF

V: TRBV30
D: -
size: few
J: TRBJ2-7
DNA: TGTGCCTGGAGTGTACTAAGAGTTACCTACGAGCAGTACTTC
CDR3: CAWSVLRVTYEQYF

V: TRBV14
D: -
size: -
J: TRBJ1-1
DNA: TGTGCCAGCAGCCCAAGCCCTCCTCAAGGACTCACTGAAGCTTTCTTT
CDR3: CASSPSPPQGLTEAFF

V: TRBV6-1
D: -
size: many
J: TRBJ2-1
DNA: TGTGCCAACCAGCAGGGGACCCACACTAACAATGAGCAGTTCTTC
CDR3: CANQQGTHTNNEQFF

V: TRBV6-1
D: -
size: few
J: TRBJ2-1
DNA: TGTGCCAGCAGTGACGGGCCCAGCTCCTACAATGAGCAGTTCTTC
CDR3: CASSDGPSSYNEQFF

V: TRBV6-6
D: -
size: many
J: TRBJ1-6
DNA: TGTGCCAGCAGCCCCCTCGAGACACCCCTCCACTTT
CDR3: CASSPLETPLHF

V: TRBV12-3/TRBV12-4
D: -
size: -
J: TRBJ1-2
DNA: TGTGCCAGCAGTCCCTCGGGAGGCCTCTATGGCTACACCTTC
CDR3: CASSPSGGLYGYTF

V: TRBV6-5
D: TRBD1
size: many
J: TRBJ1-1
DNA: TGTGCCAGCAGTTACGGACAGGGGCGCCAAGCTTTCTTT
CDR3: CASSYGQGRQAFF

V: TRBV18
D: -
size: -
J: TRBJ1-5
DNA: TGTGCCAGCTCACCCATCGGAGACCGCAATCAGCCCCAGCATTTT
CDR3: CASSPIGDRNQPQHF

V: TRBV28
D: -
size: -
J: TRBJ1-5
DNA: TGTGCCAGCAGTTTAGTGCGCCCGGGAGTCTATAGCAATCAGCCCCAGCATTTT
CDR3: CASSLVRPGVYSNQPQHF

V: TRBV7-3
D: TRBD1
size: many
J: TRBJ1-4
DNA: TGTGCCAGCAGCGTCTCTGGGACAGACGAAAAACTGTTTTTT
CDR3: CASSVSGTDEKLFF

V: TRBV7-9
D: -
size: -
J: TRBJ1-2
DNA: TGTGCCAGCAGCTCGGCCGGGGCCCCTCTGGGCTACACCTTC
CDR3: CASSSAGAPLGYTF

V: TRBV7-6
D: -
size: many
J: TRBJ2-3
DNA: TGTGCCAGCAGCCGTCCTGCAGATACGCAGTATTTT
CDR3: CASSRPADTQYF

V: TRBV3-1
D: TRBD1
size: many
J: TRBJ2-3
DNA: TGTGCCAGCAGCCCGACAGGGGTAAATACGCAGTATTTT
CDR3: CASSPTGVNTQYF

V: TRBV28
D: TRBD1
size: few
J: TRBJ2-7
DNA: TGTGCCAGCAGTTTAACAGGGGTCGAGCAGTACTTC
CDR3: CASSLTGVEQYF

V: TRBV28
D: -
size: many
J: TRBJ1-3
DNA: TGTGCCAGCGGGGGGGTTTGGGCAGGCCCTGGAAACACCATATATTTT
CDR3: CASGGVWAGPGNTIYF

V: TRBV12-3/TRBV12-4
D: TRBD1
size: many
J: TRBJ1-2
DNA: TGTGCCAGCACCTTGACAGGGACGGGTGGCTACACCTTC
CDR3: CASTLTGTGGYTF

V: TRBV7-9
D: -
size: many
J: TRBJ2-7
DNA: TGTGCCAGCAGCTTTGGGTCCAGTACCTACGAGCAGTACTTC
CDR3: CASSFGSSTYEQYF

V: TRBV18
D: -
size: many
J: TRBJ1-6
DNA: TGTGCCAGCTCACCACAGATGAATAATTCACCCCTCCACTTT
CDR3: CASSPQMNNSPLHF

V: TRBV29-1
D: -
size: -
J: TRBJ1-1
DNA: TGCAGCGTTGCTCACACTGAAGCTTTCTTT
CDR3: CSVAHTEAFF

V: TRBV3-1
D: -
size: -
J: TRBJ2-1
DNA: TGTGCCAGCAGCCAAGGGGATGGTCAGTTCTTC
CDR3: CASSQGDGQFF